Shown below are 18 T cell receptor beta chains from a single sample sequenced in a study of blood T cells in healthy people across ages. A sample-barcoded 5' primer and a J-beta primer mix were used in a second PCR of about 7 to 12 cycles. TCRdb re-called the 5' RACE reads with MiXCR, one entry per CDR3 protein. The profile shows over 600,000 distinct CDR3 sequences, 20% to 25% of them singletons. Sequenced material: blood. The receptor set was obtained from a man in his sixties or seventies in good health.

The sample holds a few counts of this clonotype. Mismatch with germline at one junction end may stem from a read error. The V gene is TRBV20-1, the J gene TRBJ2-1, with TRBD2 identical over 10 bases. Gene TRBJ2-7 matches the end of the DNA better, so the J call may be wrong. The CDR3 is 16 residues long. Germline V gives CDR1 DFQATT, CDR2 SNEGSKA (reference sequence). The CDR3 here is CGARIQGTSVSYEQYF. CDR3 DNA: TGCGGTGCTAGGATACAAGGGACTAGCGTATCCTACGAGCAGTACTTC.

The chain has TRBV3-1 and TRBJ2-3, with 10 positions matching TRBD1. From germline, CDR1 is LGHDT and CDR2 YNNKEL (reference sequence). The CDR3 is 16 residues long. V shed 6 bases and J 3 bases; nucleotides not matched to a gene: 9. Here the CDR3 reads CASRDVGQGFTDTQYF. CDR3 DNA: TGTGCCAGCAGAGACGTGGGACAGGGGTTTACAGATACGCAGTATTTT.

This clonotype has a handful of counts. CDR3 amino acids: CASSFGGGTAQYF. The CDR3 DNA reads TGTGCCAGCAGTTTCGGCGGGGGGACGGCCCAGTACTTC. The chain joins TRBV12-3 or TRBV12-4 to TRBJ2-5; 8 bases match TRBD2. The CDR3 has 13 amino acids. After removal of 3 bases from V and 9 bases from J, the junction contained 6 bases not matched to a gene.

This clonotype has more than one count but fewer than ten. The V gene is TRBV7-9, the J gene TRBJ2-7, with D hard to call. This CDR3 has 14 amino acids. Germline lookup yields CDR1 SEHNR and CDR2 FQNEAQ (reference sequence). Deletions cut 4 bases from V and 4 bases from J, with 14 bases between. The CDR3 nucleotides read TGTGCCAGCAGCTGGGCGGAGAGCTGGTACGAGCAGTACTTC. Residues: CASSWAESWYEQYF.

The chain carries TRBV29-1 and TRBJ2-7, with 11 bases aligning to TRBD1. The CDR3 totals 14 residues. The V gene's germline CDR1 is SQVTM and CDR2 ANQGSEA. V was pared by 5 bases and J by 1 base, with 4 bases of the junction left unmatched. The CDR3: CSVLDRGRSYEQYF. DNA for the CDR3: TGCAGCGTTTTGGACAGGGGGCGATCCTACGAGCAGTACTTC.

This clonotype was seen a handful of times. A much larger clone lies one base from this, so it may be a read error. This rearrangement joins TRBV2 to TRBJ2-5; 9 positions match TRBD1. The J call may be mistaken, given a closer DNA end match to TRBJ2-7. The CDR3 runs 15 residues. The germline CDR1 and CDR2 sequences are SNHLY and FYNNEI. CDR3 in DNA: TGTGCCAGCAGTACAACCGGGACAGGGTCCTACGAGCAGTACTTC. Amino acids: CASSTTGTGSYEQYF.

The CDR3 DNA sequence: TGTGCCAGCAGTGGGGGGGCCGACTATGGCTACACCTTC. Protein sequence: CASSGGADYGYTF. The rearrangement links TRBV28 to TRBJ1-2; TRBD1 might be the D (6 bases). Germline CDR1 MDHEN, CDR2 SYDVKM. The CDR3 sequence is 13 residues long. The V end was cut by 5 bases, the J end by 3 bases, with 10 bases between.

The V and J genes are TRBV12-3 or TRBV12-4 and TRBJ2-5, with TRBD2 as a possible D gene (6 bases). There are 11 residues in the CDR3. Trimming left V 8 bases short and J 5 bases short, with 9 bases between. For the CDR3, the DNA is TGTGCCAGCGCTGGGGGGGAGACCCAGTACTTC. Its protein product is CASAGGETQYF.

J is TRBJ2-1 and V is TRBV7-9, with 14 positions matching TRBD2. The CDR3 totals 16 residues. V shed 5 bases, J shed 7 bases, and the junction held 7 bases outside the gene matches. CDR1 is SEHNR and CDR2 is FQNEAQ in the germline V gene (reference sequence). The CDR3 nucleotides are TGTGCCAGCAGCCCCCGACTAGCGGGAGGGTCGAATGAGCAGTTCTTC. Translated: CASSPRLAGGSNEQFF.

This clonotype was seen more than once but under ten times. This chain connects TRBV5-1 to TRBJ2-3, with D tentatively TRBD1 (6 bases). Trimming left V 4 bases short and J 2 bases short, with 14 bases between. CDR1 SGHRS and CDR2 YFSETQ come from the germline V gene. The CDR3 loop spans 15 amino acids. The CDR3 DNA follows: TGCGCCAGCAGCCCAGCAGGACAGATCACAGATACGCAGTATTTT. Translating gives CASSPAGQITDTQYF.

In its sample, this clonotype was seen a few times. The chain links TRBV19 to TRBJ2-5; 7 bases fit TRBD1. The CDR3 covers 13 residues. Germline V CDR1 and CDR2: LNHDA, SQIVND (reference sequence). Trimming cost V 5 bases and J 7 bases; bases outside gene matches: 7. In DNA form, the CDR3 reads TGTGCCAGTAGTCCGGGACAGTGGGTGACCCAGTACTTC. This codes for CASSPGQWVTQYF.

This clonotype was detected ten times or more. The chain uses TRBV29-1 and TRBJ2-5, with 9 bases identical to TRBD1. CDR3 length equals 13 residues. Germline V lookup: CDR1 SQVTM, CDR2 ANQGSEA. The V and J ends lost 5 bases and 5 bases, in that order; junction bases with no gene match: 6. The CDR3 nucleotides read TGCAGCGTTTCCGCGGACAGGGGCGAGACCCAGTACTTC. Translating it yields CSVSADRGETQYF.

This clonotype has a handful of counts. The rearrangement uses TRBV20-1 and TRBJ2-1; D might be TRBD2 (6 bases). The CDR3 totals 15 residues. Germline V CDR1 and CDR2: DFQATT, SNEGSKA (reference sequence). The V gene lost 5 bases and the J gene lost 1 base, with 15 bases spanning the gap. The CDR3 is CSAPRLASSYNEQFF. In nucleotides, the CDR3 is TGCAGTGCTCCCCGGCTAGCGAGTTCCTACAATGAGCAGTTCTTC.

The rearrangement links TRBV28 to TRBJ2-3, with D possibly called TRBD1 or TRBD2 (6 bases each). In germline, CDR1 is MDHEN, CDR2 SYDVKM. V was cut by 3 bases and J by 2 bases, with 21 bases left in between. CDR3 size: 18 residues. The CDR3 sequence: CASSFGGQWRSDTDTQYF. CDR3 sequence (DNA): TGTGCCAGCAGTTTCGGGGGCCAGTGGAGGTCGGACACAGATACGCAGTATTTT.

This clonotype was counted only a few times. This rearrangement joins TRBV2 to TRBJ2-4, with D unclear. Germline V gives CDR1 SNHLY, CDR2 FYNNEI. CDR3 size: 15 residues. V was cut by 6 bases and J by 1 base, with 13 bases left in between. In DNA form, the CDR3 reads TGTGCCAGCAGAAGCCTAATCGGGGCCAAAAACATTCAGTACTTC. It codes for CASRSLIGAKNIQYF.

The sample holds a few counts of this clonotype. The V call is TRBV25-1, the J call TRBJ2-3; perhaps TRBD2 as D (5 bases). V shed 3 bases and J shed 3 bases, with 10 bases lying between them. Germline lookup yields CDR1 MGHDK and CDR2 SYGVNS. This CDR3 comprises 14 residues. This chain's CDR3 is CASSDPGRTDTQYF. The DNA for the CDR3 is TGTGCCAGCAGTGACCCGGGAAGAACAGATACGCAGTATTTT.

This clonotype has more than one count but fewer than ten. The chain carries TRBV28 and TRBJ2-5; unclear D gene. CDR1 MDHEN and CDR2 SYDVKM come from the germline V gene. The CDR3 has 12 residues. Trimming stripped 5 bases from V and 7 bases from J, with 11 bases between. The CDR3 reads CASSRLGGTQYF. Written as DNA, the CDR3 is TGTGCCAGCAGTCGTTTGGGTGGGACCCAGTACTTC.

The chain links TRBV27 to TRBJ1-4; TRBD1 aligns across 7 bases. This CDR3 contains 17 residues. Germline values: CDR1 MNHEY, CDR2 SMNVEV (reference sequence). Trimming at V came to 6 bases and at J to 6 bases, leaving 16 bases not matched to a gene. The CDR3 coding sequence is TGTGCCAGCAGCCCCCGTGCGGGTACAGGGGATGATGAAAAACTGTTTTTT. It is translated as CASSPRAGTGDDEKLFF. The full variable domain, its missing parts supplied by reference TRBV27 and TRBJ1-4, is EAQVTQNPRYLITVTGKKLTVTCSQNMNHEYMSWYRQDPGLGLRQIYYSMNVEVTDKGDVPEGYKVSRKEKRNFPLILESPSPNQTSLYFCASSPRAGTGDDEKLFFGSGTQLSVL.